The rows below give T cell receptor beta chains drawn from one sample of a study of blood T cell repertoires in COVID-19. TCRdb's table, derived via immunoSEQ multiplex PCR, lists solely in-frame clones and lacks some. In the table there are more than 200,000 clones, 89% of which are singletons. The material sequenced was PBMCs or T cells enriched from blood (not recorded which). These receptors were obtained from a woman in her 30s with acute COVID-19. Each CDR3 is given with its conserved first and last residue. D genes are given only for firm matches. Clone size is stated in some rows and not others, as once, few, many or a class when expanded.

clone_size: -; d_call: TRBD1; v_call: TRBV20-1; j_call: TRBJ1-5; cdr3_aa: CSASGDSVLLSNQPQHF; cdr3_nt: TGCAGTGCTAGTGGGGACAGTGTTCTTCTAAGCAATCAGCCCCAGCATTTT
clone_size: -; d_call: -; v_call: TRBV4-2; j_call: TRBJ1-2; cdr3_aa: CASSQNRDLYTF; cdr3_nt: TGTGCCAGCAGCCAAAACAGGGACCTCTACACCTTC
clone_size: few; d_call: TRBD1; v_call: TRBV2; j_call: TRBJ2-2; cdr3_aa: CASSGREQGASGELFF; cdr3_nt: TGTGCCAGCAGTGGTCGAGAACAGGGGGCGAGCGGGGAGCTGTTTTTT
clone_size: -; d_call: -; v_call: TRBV6-5; j_call: TRBJ1-1; cdr3_aa: CASSSRRDGNTEAFF; cdr3_nt: TGTGCCAGCAGTTCGCGGAGGGATGGAAACACTGAAGCTTTCTTT
clone_size: -; d_call: -; v_call: TRBV6-5; j_call: TRBJ2-5; cdr3_aa: CASSYGLQETQYF; cdr3_nt: TGTGCCAGCAGTTACGGACTGCAAGAGACCCAGTACTTC
clone_size: -; d_call: -; v_call: TRBV6-1; j_call: TRBJ1-5; cdr3_aa: CASSEVRVGQPQHF; cdr3_nt: TGTGCCAGCAGTGAGGTCCGGGTTGGTCAGCCCCAGCATTTT
clone_size: few; d_call: TRBD1; v_call: TRBV9; j_call: TRBJ1-2; cdr3_aa: CASSRQGADGYTF; cdr3_nt: TGTGCCAGCAGTCGACAGGGGGCCGATGGCTACACCTTC
clone_size: -; d_call: -; v_call: TRBV7-2; j_call: TRBJ1-1; cdr3_aa: CASSPTRSNTEAFF; cdr3_nt: TGTGCCAGCAGCCCGACAAGATCGAACACTGAAGCTTTCTTT
clone_size: -; d_call: -; v_call: TRBV7-9; j_call: TRBJ2-2; cdr3_aa: CASSLNGGLGELFF; cdr3_nt: TGTGCCAGCAGCTTAAATGGAGGGCTCGGGGAGCTGTTTTTT
clone_size: once; d_call: -; v_call: TRBV19; j_call: TRBJ2-2; cdr3_aa: CASSSTHGGSKGELFF; cdr3_nt: TGTGCCAGTAGTTCTACCCACGGCGGGTCGAAAGGGGAGCTGTTTTTT
clone_size: -; d_call: TRBD1; v_call: TRBV28; j_call: TRBJ1-2; cdr3_aa: CASSQTGTGGYTF; cdr3_nt: TGTGCCAGCAGTCAGACAGGGACGGGGGGCTACACCTTC
clone_size: few; d_call: -; v_call: TRBV24-1; j_call: TRBJ1-5; cdr3_aa: CATSDFYSNQPQHF; cdr3_nt: TGTGCCACCAGTGATTTTTATAGCAATCAGCCCCAGCATTTT
clone_size: -; d_call: -; v_call: TRBV28; j_call: TRBJ2-1; cdr3_aa: CASTPGGRYNEQFF; cdr3_nt: TGTGCCAGCACACCCGGTGGGCGCTACAATGAGCAGTTCTTC
clone_size: once; d_call: -; v_call: TRBV5-4; j_call: TRBJ1-1; cdr3_aa: CASSPGTGPTEAFF; cdr3_nt: TGTGCCAGCAGTCCCGGTACAGGGCCCACTGAAGCTTTCTTT
clone_size: -; d_call: -; v_call: TRBV30; j_call: TRBJ2-3; cdr3_aa: CAWKLTDTQYF; cdr3_nt: TGTGCCTGGAAGCTCACAGATACGCAGTATTTT
clone_size: -; d_call: TRBD2; v_call: TRBV9; j_call: TRBJ2-1; cdr3_aa: CASSASGGRNEQFF; cdr3_nt: TGTGCCAGCAGTGCTAGCGGGGGGCGCAATGAGCAGTTCTTC
clone_size: -; d_call: -; v_call: TRBV30; j_call: TRBJ1-2; cdr3_aa: CAWSVVAYGYTF; cdr3_nt: TGTGCCTGGAGTGTAGTGGCCTATGGCTACACCTTC
clone_size: -; d_call: TRBD2; v_call: TRBV3-1/TRBV3-2; j_call: TRBJ2-1; cdr3_aa: CASSQTSGSYNEQFF; cdr3_nt: TGTGCCAGCAGCCAAACTAGCGGGTCCTACAATGAGCAGTTCTTC
clone_size: -; d_call: -; v_call: TRBV15; j_call: TRBJ2-3; cdr3_aa: CATSRPLDTDTQYF; cdr3_nt: TGTGCCACCAGCAGACCATTAGACACAGATACGCAGTATTTT
clone_size: -; d_call: -; v_call: TRBV24-1; j_call: TRBJ1-1; cdr3_aa: CATSDGGSKAFF; cdr3_nt: TGTGCCACCAGTGATGGGGGGAGTAAAGCTTTCTTT
clone_size: -; d_call: -; v_call: TRBV7-2; j_call: TRBJ1-2; cdr3_aa: CASSIPSDSHYGYTF; cdr3_nt: TGTGCCAGCAGCATCCCCTCGGACTCTCACTATGGCTACACCTTC
clone_size: -; d_call: -; v_call: TRBV7-9; j_call: TRBJ2-3; cdr3_aa: CASSFWGDSDTDTQYF; cdr3_nt: TGTGCCAGCAGCTTTTGGGGGGACAGCGACACAGATACGCAGTATTTT
clone_size: -; d_call: TRBD1; v_call: TRBV4-1; j_call: TRBJ2-2; cdr3_aa: CASSQGQGVTGELFF; cdr3_nt: TGCGCCAGCAGCCAAGGACAGGGGGTGACCGGGGAGCTGTTTTTT
clone_size: -; d_call: TRBD1; v_call: TRBV19; j_call: TRBJ1-2; cdr3_aa: CASLSGTVGNYGYTF; cdr3_nt: TGTGCCAGCCTATCCGGGACAGTGGGTAACTATGGCTACACCTTC
clone_size: -; d_call: -; v_call: TRBV10-2; j_call: TRBJ2-2; cdr3_aa: CASRRRDFFTGELFF; cdr3_nt: TGCGCCAGCAGGCGCCGGGACTTTTTCACCGGGGAGCTGTTTTTT
clone_size: -; d_call: -; v_call: TRBV13; j_call: TRBJ2-2; cdr3_aa: CASSFPLAGLNTGELFF; cdr3_nt: TGTGCCAGCAGCTTCCCCTTGGCGGGTTTGAACACCGGGGAGCTGTTTTTT
clone_size: once; d_call: -; v_call: TRBV2; j_call: TRBJ1-5; cdr3_aa: CASRAEGSGNQPQHF; cdr3_nt: TGTGCCAGCAGGGCCGAGGGATCGGGCAATCAGCCCCAGCATTTT
clone_size: -; d_call: -; v_call: TRBV7-2; j_call: TRBJ2-6; cdr3_aa: CASRPGYGANVLTF; cdr3_nt: TGTGCCAGCAGACCAGGGTATGGGGCCAACGTCCTGACTTTC
clone_size: few; d_call: -; v_call: TRBV15; j_call: TRBJ2-1; cdr3_aa: CATSRDHVGQFF; cdr3_nt: TGTGCCACCAGCAGAGATCATGTCGGGCAGTTCTTC
clone_size: -; d_call: TRBD1; v_call: TRBV6-5; j_call: TRBJ1-1; cdr3_aa: CASNGIQGLGTEAFF; cdr3_nt: TGTGCCAGCAACGGAATACAGGGGCTGGGTACTGAAGCTTTCTTT
clone_size: -; d_call: -; v_call: TRBV30; j_call: TRBJ1-1; cdr3_aa: CAWISSEAFF; cdr3_nt: TGTGCCTGGATTTCATCTGAAGCTTTCTTT
clone_size: -; d_call: -; v_call: TRBV7-9; j_call: TRBJ2-2; cdr3_aa: CASSLVIVRNTGELFF; cdr3_nt: TGTGCCAGCAGCTTAGTAATTGTCAGGAACACCGGGGAGCTGTTTTTT
clone_size: -; d_call: TRBD2; v_call: TRBV11-2; j_call: TRBJ2-1; cdr3_aa: CASSLGGLAGGREQFF; cdr3_nt: TGTGCCAGCAGCTTAGGAGGACTAGCGGGGGGACGAGAGCAGTTCTTC
clone_size: -; d_call: -; v_call: TRBV28; j_call: TRBJ1-1; cdr3_aa: CASSTPRERDTEAFF; cdr3_nt: TGTGCCAGCAGTACCCCGCGAGAGCGCGACACTGAAGCTTTCTTT
clone_size: -; d_call: -; v_call: TRBV5-5; j_call: TRBJ1-3; cdr3_aa: CASSLTPGPDSGNTIYF; cdr3_nt: TGTGCCAGCAGCTTGACGCCAGGGCCCGACTCTGGAAACACCATATATTTT
clone_size: -; d_call: -; v_call: TRBV7-8; j_call: TRBJ2-1; cdr3_aa: CASSLVTGYNEQFF; cdr3_nt: TGTGCCAGCAGCCTCGTGACGGGCTACAATGAGCAGTTCTTC
clone_size: -; d_call: -; v_call: TRBV7-2; j_call: TRBJ2-2; cdr3_aa: CASRLGTGTGELFF; cdr3_nt: TGTGCCAGCAGACTGGGAACAGGGACCGGGGAGCTGTTTTTT
clone_size: -; d_call: TRBD2; v_call: TRBV4-1; j_call: TRBJ2-3; cdr3_aa: CASSQEGLAGVADTQYF; cdr3_nt: TGCGCCAGCAGCCAAGAGGGACTAGCGGGGGTGGCAGATACGCAGTATTTT
clone_size: -; d_call: -; v_call: TRBV30; j_call: TRBJ2-1; cdr3_aa: CAWSGLSSYNEQFF; cdr3_nt: TGTGCCTGGAGTGGCCTCAGCTCCTACAATGAGCAGTTCTTC
clone_size: -; d_call: TRBD1; v_call: TRBV5-1; j_call: TRBJ2-1; cdr3_aa: CASSLQPGTVYNEQFF; cdr3_nt: TGCGCCAGCAGCTTGCAACCCGGGACAGTCTACAATGAGCAGTTCTTC
clone_size: -; d_call: TRBD1; v_call: TRBV9; j_call: TRBJ1-2; cdr3_aa: CASSVVGDRGRGYGYTF; cdr3_nt: TGTGCCAGCAGCGTAGTTGGGGACAGGGGGCGCGGGTATGGCTACACCTTC
clone_size: -; d_call: -; v_call: TRBV9; j_call: TRBJ1-2; cdr3_aa: CASSVDLRGGYTF; cdr3_nt: TGTGCCAGCAGCGTTGACCTACGCGGCGGCTACACCTTC
clone_size: -; d_call: -; v_call: TRBV25-1; j_call: TRBJ2-1; cdr3_aa: CASSDRQYNEQFF; cdr3_nt: TGTGCCAGCAGTGACCGACAGTACAATGAGCAGTTCTTC
clone_size: -; d_call: TRBD1; v_call: TRBV5-1; j_call: TRBJ1-6; cdr3_aa: CASSLTIQGAGNSPLHF; cdr3_nt: TGCGCCAGCAGCTTGACTATACAGGGGGCCGGTAATTCACCCCTCCACTTT
clone_size: -; d_call: TRBD1; v_call: TRBV2; j_call: TRBJ2-5; cdr3_aa: CASSLDRGQETQYF; cdr3_nt: TGTGCCAGCAGTCTAGACAGGGGGCAAGAGACCCAGTACTTC
clone_size: -; d_call: -; v_call: TRBV5-6; j_call: TRBJ1-5; cdr3_aa: CASSLGGWGSNQPQHF; cdr3_nt: TGTGCCAGCAGCTTGGGGGGCTGGGGAAGCAATCAGCCCCAGCATTTT
clone_size: -; d_call: -; v_call: TRBV20-1; j_call: TRBJ1-1; cdr3_aa: CSARPWTPFF; cdr3_nt: TGCAGTGCTAGACCATGGACACCTTTCTTT
clone_size: once; d_call: -; v_call: TRBV27; j_call: TRBJ2-2; cdr3_aa: CASSLAQGNTGELFF; cdr3_nt: TGTGCCAGCAGTTTAGCTCAGGGGAACACCGGGGAGCTGTTTTTT
clone_size: -; d_call: -; v_call: TRBV1; j_call: TRBJ2-5; cdr3_aa: CTSSRYSGGDEETQYF; cdr3_nt: TGCACCAGCAGCCGATATAGCGGGGGGGACGAAGAGACCCAGTACTTC
clone_size: -; d_call: TRBD1; v_call: TRBV4-3; j_call: TRBJ1-6; cdr3_aa: CASSQTGTGRRALHF; cdr3_nt: TGCGCCAGCAGCCAAACTGGGACAGGGCGTAGAGCCCTCCACTTT
clone_size: -; d_call: -; v_call: TRBV30; j_call: TRBJ1-3; cdr3_aa: CAWMLPRQVTNTIYF; cdr3_nt: TGTGCCTGGATGTTACCGCGTCAGGTGACAAACACCATATATTTT
clone_size: -; d_call: TRBD1; v_call: TRBV3-1/TRBV3-2; j_call: TRBJ1-6; cdr3_aa: CASSRWDRVDSPLHF; cdr3_nt: TGTGCCAGCAGCCGATGGGACAGGGTTGATTCACCCCTCCACTTT
clone_size: -; d_call: -; v_call: TRBV24-1; j_call: TRBJ2-2; cdr3_aa: CATRDRNTGELFF; cdr3_nt: TGTGCCACCAGGGACAGAAACACCGGGGAGCTGTTTTTT
clone_size: once; d_call: -; v_call: TRBV25-1; j_call: TRBJ1-6; cdr3_aa: CASSDVEGSPLHF; cdr3_nt: TGTGCCAGCAGTGATGTGGAGGGATCACCCCTCCACTTT